These T cell receptor beta chains were read from a single sample in a study of graft-versus-host responses after intestinal transplantation. Produced via immunoSEQ multiplex PCR; TCRdb's table is partial and in-frame only. The sample lists around 13,000 clones; 38% were seen once. Sequencing was performed on alloreactive CD4+ T cells from a mixed lymphocyte reaction culture, taken before intestinal transplant. The receptor source for this set is a human patient who received an intestinal transplant. Each CDR3 is given with its conserved first and last residue.

>TRBJ1-2|TRBV6-5
CASSSPGQALGYTF
>TRBJ2-7|TRBV5-5
CASSLIGGPYEQYF
>TRBJ2-3|TRBV29-1
CSVAEGLSTDTQYF
>TRBJ2-1|TRBV2
CASNPGGLPGNEQFF
>TRBJ1-4|TRBV19
CASSLPGEKLFF
>-|TRBV10-3
CAISESLDRATYEQYF
>TRBJ2-1|TRBV2
CASSRDREFGEQFF
>TRBJ1-5|TRBV30
CAWKGASNQPQHF
>TRBJ1-2|TRBV10-2
CASSESTGKGYTF
>TRBJ2-5|TRBV5-1
CASSPYSGGGETQYF
>TRBJ2-3|TRBV6-5
CASSYVLAGGVDTQYF
>TRBJ1-2|TRBV11-3
CASSPQTDIGYTF
>TRBJ2-3|TRBV14
CASSWGGGTDTQYF
>TRBJ1-6|TRBV7-2
CASSWTGTDNSPLHF
>TRBJ1-2|TRBV7-2
CASSPWPYGYTF
>TRBJ2-7|TRBV7-9
CASSLEGVGQYF
>TRBJ1-2|TRBV10-1
CASSATGSYGYTF
>TRBJ2-7|TRBV5-5
CASSLASPQAAYEQYF
>TRBJ2-1|TRBV7-9
CASSRQGTEFF
>TRBJ1-2|TRBV7-9
CASSFLQDRGYWDYGYTF
>TRBJ1-2|TRBV5-4
CASSLPRDTFYGYTF
>TRBJ1-4|TRBV4-3
CASSQASGQQHEKLFF
>TRBJ1-5|TRBV7-8
CASSLVRTGWNSNQPQHF
>TRBJ2-2|TRBV2
CASLGQPNTGELFF
>TRBJ2-4|TRBV7-2
CASSFQSSGQGTTKNIQYF
>TRBJ2-3|TRBV11-3
CASSKTSGGFADTQYF
>TRBJ2-7|TRBV7-2
CASSWGASAYEQYF